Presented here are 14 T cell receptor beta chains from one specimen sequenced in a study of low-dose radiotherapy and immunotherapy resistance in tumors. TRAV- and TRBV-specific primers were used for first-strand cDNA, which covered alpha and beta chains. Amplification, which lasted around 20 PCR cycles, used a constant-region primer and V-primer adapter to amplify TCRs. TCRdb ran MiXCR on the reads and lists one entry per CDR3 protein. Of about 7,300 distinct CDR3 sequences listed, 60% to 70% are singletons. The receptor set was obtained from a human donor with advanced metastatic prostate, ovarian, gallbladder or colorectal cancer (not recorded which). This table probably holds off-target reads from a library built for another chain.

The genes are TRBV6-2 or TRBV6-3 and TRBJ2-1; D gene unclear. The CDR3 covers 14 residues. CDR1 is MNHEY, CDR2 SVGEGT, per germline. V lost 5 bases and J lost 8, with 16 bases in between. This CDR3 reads CASSDRTPAYEQFF. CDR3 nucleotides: TGTGCCAGCAGTGACCGGACCCCGGCCTATGAGCAGTTCTTC.

In nucleotides, the CDR3 is TGTGCCAGCAGCGACGGGACAGGGTCCGGCTACACCTTC. This encodes CASSDGTGSGYTF. The rearrangement uses TRBV5-6 and TRBJ1-2, with TRBD1 matching over 9 bases. The CDR3 loop spans 13 amino acids. With V trimmed by 4 bases and J by 8 bases, 6 bases remained unmatched. In germline, CDR1 is SGHDT, CDR2 YYEEEE.

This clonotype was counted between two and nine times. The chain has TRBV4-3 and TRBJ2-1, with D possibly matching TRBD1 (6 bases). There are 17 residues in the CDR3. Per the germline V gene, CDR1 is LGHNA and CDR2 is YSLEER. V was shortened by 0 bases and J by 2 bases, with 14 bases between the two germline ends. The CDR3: CASSQDTGRRTYNEQFF. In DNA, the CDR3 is TGCGCCAGCAGCCAAGACACAGGGAGAAGAACCTACAATGAGCAGTTCTTC.

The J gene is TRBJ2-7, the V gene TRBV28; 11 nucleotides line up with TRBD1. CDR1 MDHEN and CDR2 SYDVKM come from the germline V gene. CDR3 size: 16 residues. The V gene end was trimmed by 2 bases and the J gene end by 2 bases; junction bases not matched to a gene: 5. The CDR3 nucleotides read TGTGCCAGCAGTTTAGGGGGACAGGGGGTGACCTACGAGCAGTACTTC. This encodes CASSLGGQGVTYEQYF.

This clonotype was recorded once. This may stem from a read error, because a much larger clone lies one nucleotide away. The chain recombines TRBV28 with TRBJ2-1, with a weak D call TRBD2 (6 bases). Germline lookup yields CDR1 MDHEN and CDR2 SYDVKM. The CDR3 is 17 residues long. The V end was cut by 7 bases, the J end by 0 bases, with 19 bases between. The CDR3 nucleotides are TGTGCCAGCACTCGAGCGGGTTCTATAGACTCCTACAATGAGCAGTTCTTC. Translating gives CASTRAGSIDSYNEQFF. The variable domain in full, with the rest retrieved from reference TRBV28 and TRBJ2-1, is DVKVTQSSRYLVKRTGEKVFLECVQDMDHENMFWYRQDPGLGLRLIYFSYDVKMKEKGDIPEGYSVSREKKERFSLILESASTNQTSMYLCASTRAGSIDSYNEQFFGPGTRLTVL.

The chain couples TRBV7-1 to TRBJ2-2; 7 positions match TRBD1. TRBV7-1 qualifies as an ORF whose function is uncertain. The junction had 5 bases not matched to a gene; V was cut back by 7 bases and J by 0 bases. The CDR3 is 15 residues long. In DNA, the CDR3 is TGTGCCAGCAAGACCGGGACAGCGAACACCGGGGAGCTGTTTTTT. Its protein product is CASKTGTANTGELFF.

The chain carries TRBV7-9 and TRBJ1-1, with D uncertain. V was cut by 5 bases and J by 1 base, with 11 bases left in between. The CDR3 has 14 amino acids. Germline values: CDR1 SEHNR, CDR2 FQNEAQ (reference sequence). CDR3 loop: CASSRGRKNTEAFF. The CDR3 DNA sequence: TGTGCCAGCAGCCGAGGACGGAAGAACACTGAAGCTTTCTTT. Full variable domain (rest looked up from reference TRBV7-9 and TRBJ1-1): DTGVSQNPRHKITKRGQNVTFRCDPISEHNRLYWYRQTLGQGPEFLTYFQNEAQLEKSRLLSDRFSAERPKGSFSTLEIQRTEQGDSAMYLCASSRGRKNTEAFFGQGTRLTVV.

CDR3 region: CASSARLASTDTQYF. CDR3 DNA sequence: TGTGCCAGCAGCGCCAGACTAGCGAGCACAGATACGCAGTATTTT. This chain joins TRBV7-9 and TRBJ2-3, with 8 bases matching TRBD2. This CDR3 is built from 15 residues. CDR1 is SEHNR, CDR2 FQNEAQ, per germline (reference sequence). Trimming at V came to 5 bases and at J to 0 bases, leaving 4 bases not matched to a gene. The full variable domain, completed using reference TRBV7-9 and TRBJ2-3, is DTGVSQNPRHKITKRGQNVTFRCDPISEHNRLYWYRQTLGQGPEFLTYFQNEAQLEKSRLLSDRFSAERPKGSFSTLEIQRTEQGDSAMYLCASSARLASTDTQYFGPGTRLTVL.

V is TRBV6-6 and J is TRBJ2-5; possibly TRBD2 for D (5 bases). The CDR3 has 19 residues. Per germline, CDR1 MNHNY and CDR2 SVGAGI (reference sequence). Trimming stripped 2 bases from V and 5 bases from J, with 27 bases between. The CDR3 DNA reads TGTGCCAGCAGTTACGCGATTTATTCCCCGGACCCCCAGCGGGAGACCCAGTACTTC. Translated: CASSYAIYSPDPQRETQYF.

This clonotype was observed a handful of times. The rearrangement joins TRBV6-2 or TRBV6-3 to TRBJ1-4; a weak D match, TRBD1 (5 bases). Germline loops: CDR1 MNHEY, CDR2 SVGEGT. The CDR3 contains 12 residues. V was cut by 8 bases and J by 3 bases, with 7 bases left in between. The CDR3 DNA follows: TGTGCCAGCGCGGGGGCTAATGAAAAACTGTTTTTT. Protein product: CASAGANEKLFF.

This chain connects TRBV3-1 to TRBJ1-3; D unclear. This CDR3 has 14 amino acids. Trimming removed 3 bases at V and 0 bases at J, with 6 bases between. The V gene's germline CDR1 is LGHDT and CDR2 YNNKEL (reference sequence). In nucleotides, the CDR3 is TGTGCCAGCAGCCAGACATCCTCTGGAAACACCATATATTTT. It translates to CASSQTSSGNTIYF.

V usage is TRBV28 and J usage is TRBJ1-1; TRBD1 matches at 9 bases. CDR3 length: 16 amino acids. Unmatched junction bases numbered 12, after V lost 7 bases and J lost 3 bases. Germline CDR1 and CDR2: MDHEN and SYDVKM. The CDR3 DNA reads TGTGCCAGCACGTGGACAGGGGAGTTCCGCTACACTGAAGCTTTCTTT. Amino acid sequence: CASTWTGEFRYTEAFF.

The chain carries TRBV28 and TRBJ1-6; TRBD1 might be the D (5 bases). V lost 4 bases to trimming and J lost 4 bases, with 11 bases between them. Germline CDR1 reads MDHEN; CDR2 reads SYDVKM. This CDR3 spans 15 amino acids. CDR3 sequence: CASSYWYRYNSPLHF. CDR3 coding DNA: TGTGCCAGCAGTTATTGGTACAGGTATAATTCACCCCTCCACTTT.

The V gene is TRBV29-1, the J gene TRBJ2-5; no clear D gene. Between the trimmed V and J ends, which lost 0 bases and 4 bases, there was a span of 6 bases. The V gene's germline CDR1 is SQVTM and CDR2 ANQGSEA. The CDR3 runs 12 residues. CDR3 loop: CSVEDLAETQYF. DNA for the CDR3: TGCAGCGTTGAAGATTTGGCAGAGACCCAGTACTTC. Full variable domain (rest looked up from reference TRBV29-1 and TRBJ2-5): SAVISQKPSRDICQRGTSLTIQCQVDSQVTMMFWYRQQPGQSLTLIATANQGSEATYESGFVIDKFPISRPNLTFSTLTVSNMSPEDSSIYLCSVEDLAETQYFGPGTRLLVL.